This passage covers 27 T cell receptor beta chains from one sample sequenced in a study of cytomegalovirus exposure and HLA in healthy donors. The PCR made use of 60 Vbeta and 13 Jbeta primers. TCRdb's copy holds only in-frame clones and misses some; the assay was immunoSEQ multiplex PCR. This table has approximately 91,000 clones, roughly 86% appearing once. The source material was PBMCs. The receptor source for this set is a man between 25 and 39 years old in good health and CMV-seropositive.

This chain uses TRBV6-5 with TRBJ2-1; 9 nucleotides line up with TRBD2. The CDR3 runs to 15 residues. The trim removed 7 bases at V and 1 base at J, leaving 5 bases unmatched. The germline V gene has CDR1 MNHEY and CDR2 SVGAGI. CDR3: CASIFSGSSYNEQFF. DNA for the CDR3: TGTGCCAGCATCTTTAGCGGGAGTTCCTACAATGAGCAGTTCTTC.

The chain has TRBV2 and TRBJ2-1; D is perhaps TRBD1 (7 bases). Trimming took 5 bases from V and 8 from J, leaving 19 bases between them. The CDR3 length is 15 residues. From germline, CDR1 is SNHLY and CDR2 FYNNEI. The CDR3 nucleotides read TGTGCCAGCAGTAATCGCCAGGGGGGTAGTCATGAGCAGTTCTTC. This gives the protein CASSNRQGGSHEQFF. The entire variable domain, with the rest obtained from reference TRBV2 and TRBJ2-1, is as follows: EPEVTQTPSHQVTQMGQEVILRCVPISNHLYFYWYRQILGQKVEFLVSFYNNEISEKSEIFDDQFSVERPDGSNFTLKIRSTKLEDSAMYFCASSNRQGGSHEQFFGPGTRLTVL.

The J gene is TRBJ2-7, the V gene TRBV7-2, with 8 bases lining up with TRBD2. Trimming removed 0 bases from V and 3 bases from J; junction bases left unmatched: 4. Germline CDR1 and CDR2: SGHTA and FQGNSA. The CDR3 contains 15 residues. The CDR3 spells CASSLALLADYEQYF. CDR3 coding DNA: TGTGCCAGCAGCTTAGCCCTACTAGCGGACTACGAGCAGTACTTC.

The chain couples TRBV5-4 to TRBJ2-2, with a tentative D call TRBD1 (6 bases). The CDR3 totals 14 residues. The ends were cut back, 3 bases at V and 5 bases at J, with 11 bases in the middle. The germline V gene has CDR1 SGHNT and CDR2 YYREEE (reference sequence). The CDR3 protein is CASSSLQGTGELFF. As DNA, the CDR3 is TGTGCCAGCAGCTCATTACAGGGAACCGGGGAGCTGTTTTTT.

This clone came up once. The rearrangement links TRBV6-1 to TRBJ2-2; D may be TRBD1 (6 bases). Trimming removed 6 bases at V and 2 bases at J, with 10 bases between. Germline loops: CDR1 MNHNS, CDR2 SASEGT. The CDR3 contains 14 residues. The DNA for the CDR3 is TGTGCCAGCAGCAGGGGACCCAACACCGGGGAGCTGTTTTTT. Translation: CASSRGPNTGELFF.

The genes are TRBV5-6 and TRBJ2-3, with 10 positions matching TRBD2. Germline V gene data show CDR1 as SGHDT and CDR2 as YYEEEE. The ends lost 3 bases at V and 1 base at J; junction bases unmatched: 2. The CDR3 runs to 15 residues. CDR3 bases: TGTGCCAGCAGCTCCGGGACTAGCGGCACAGATACGCAGTATTTT. Its translation is CASSSGTSGTDTQYF.

J is TRBJ1-5 and V is TRBV9; 8 bases match TRBD1. The CDR3 consists of 15 residues. V lost 4 bases, J lost 8 bases, and 11 bases stayed unmatched. Per the germline V gene, CDR1 is SGDLS and CDR2 is YYNGEE. The CDR3 DNA reads TGTGCCAGCAGCTCTGGACAGGGTGGGGAAAAGCCCCAGCATTTT. This gives the protein CASSSGQGGEKPQHF.

The V call is TRBV30, the J call TRBJ2-1; possibly TRBD1 for D (6 bases). The V gene's germline CDR1 is GTSNPN and CDR2 SVGIG (reference sequence). This CDR3 has 21 amino acids. V lost 0 bases and J 6 bases, leaving 33 bases between the germline ends. The CDR3 sequence: CAWSVIFSVRDKDGAGNEQFF. In DNA, the CDR3 is TGTGCCTGGAGTGTGATCTTTTCGGTAAGGGACAAGGACGGCGCGGGCAATGAGCAGTTCTTC.

The CDR3 spells CASSRGLAGTNEQFF. Here the CDR3 DNA reads TGTGCCAGCAGCCGGGGACTAGCGGGAACGAATGAGCAGTTCTTC. The V gene is TRBV11-2, the J gene TRBJ2-1; 13 bases align to TRBD2. The CDR3 spans 15 residues. Germline V gene data show CDR1 as SGHAT and CDR2 as FQNNGV. With 5 bases clipped from V and 7 bases from J, the junction kept 5 bases outside the gene matches.

This clone showed up just a few times. V usage is TRBV6-1 and J usage is TRBJ2-5, with 10 bases fitting TRBD2. This CDR3 has 13 amino acids. Germline V gives CDR1 MNHNS, CDR2 SASEGT. V was clipped by 2 bases and J by 13 bases; unmatched bases: 7. The DNA of the CDR3 is TGTGCCAGCAGTGAAATGAGCGGGAGGGCTCCGTACTTC. It yields the protein CASSEMSGRAPYF.

Regarding this clone: Within the sample, other DNA sequences also encode this same CDR3. This chain's CDR3 is CASSFSGYEQYF. The CDR3 nucleotides read TGTGCCAGCAGTTTTTCAGGGTACGAGCAGTACTTC. This chain joins TRBV28 and TRBJ2-7; a weak D match, TRBD1 (5 bases). Germline V gene sequence: CDR1 MDHEN, CDR2 SYDVKM. The CDR3 extends over 12 amino acids. V was trimmed by 3 bases and J by 4 bases, leaving 7 bases between them.

The chain combines TRBV19 with TRBJ1-1; TRBD1 agrees at 7 bases. The trim removed 1 base at V and 4 bases at J, leaving 3 bases unmatched. This CDR3 is built from 14 residues. The germline V gene encodes CDR1 LNHDA and CDR2 SQIVND (reference sequence). The DNA of the CDR3 is TGTGCCAGTAGTATAGGGCCAGGGGGCACTGAAGCTTTCTTT. Encoded protein: CASSIGPGGTEAFF.

J is TRBJ2-1 and V is TRBV7-2; D gene ambiguous. CDR1 and CDR2 (germline): SGHTA, FQGNSA. The V end lost 5 bases, the J end lost 0 bases, and 11 bases lay between the germline ends. This CDR3 is built from 15 residues. The CDR3 region is CASSSRKSSYNEQFF. The CDR3 bases are TGTGCCAGCAGCAGCAGGAAGAGCTCCTACAATGAGCAGTTCTTC.

The J gene is TRBJ2-7, the V gene TRBV19; 13 bases agree with TRBD2. Germline CDR1 and CDR2: LNHDA and SQIVND (reference sequence). The CDR3 is 16 residues long. V lost 4 bases, J lost 2 bases, and 5 bases stayed unmatched. CDR3 amino acids: CASSTGTSGKAYEQYF. The CDR3 DNA reads TGTGCCAGTAGTACAGGGACTAGCGGGAAAGCCTACGAGCAGTACTTC. Full variable domain (outside the CDR3, taken from reference TRBV19 and TRBJ2-7): DGGITQSPKYLFRKEGQNVTLSCEQNLNHDAMYWYRQDPGQGLRLIYYSQIVNDFQKGDIAEGYSVSREKKESFPLTVTSAQKNPTAFYLCASSTGTSGKAYEQYFGPGTRLTVT.

The V and J genes are TRBV28 and TRBJ1-2; 9 bases map to TRBD1. Germline lookup yields CDR1 MDHEN and CDR2 SYDVKM. The CDR3 totals 15 residues. J lost 4 bases, V lost 7 bases, and 10 bases had no gene match. CDR3 protein: CASISGTGIFYGYTF. The DNA of the CDR3 is TGTGCCAGCATCTCCGGGACAGGGATATTCTATGGCTACACCTTC.

The chain combines TRBV5-6 with TRBJ1-1; tentatively, D is TRBD1 (6 bases). V was trimmed by 4 bases and J by 1 base, leaving 17 bases between them. CDR1 and CDR2 from the germline V gene are SGHDT and YYEEEE. The length of the CDR3 is 16 residues. CDR3 in amino acids: CASSLLGQLTNTEAFF. The CDR3 DNA follows: TGTGCCAGCAGCCTCCTGGGACAACTAACGAACACTGAAGCTTTCTTT. Complete variable domain (other parts from reference TRBV5-6 and TRBJ1-1): DAGVTQSPTHLIKTRGQQVTLRCSPKSGHDTVSWYQQALGQGPQFIFQYYEEEERQRGNFPDRFSGHQFPNYSSELNVNALLLGDSALYLCASSLLGQLTNTEAFFGQGTRLTVV.

The chain is built from TRBV4-2 and TRBJ2-7; 7 bases line up with TRBD2. V was pared by 4 bases and J by 1 base, with 10 bases of the junction left unmatched. CDR3 length: 16 residues. CDR1 is LGHNA and CDR2 is YNFKEQ in the germline V gene. In DNA form, the CDR3 reads TGTGCCAGCAGCCCTCAAGACGGGACTACGTCCTACGAGCAGTACTTC. Translated: CASSPQDGTTSYEQYF.

CDR3 coding DNA: TGTGCCAGCTCACCCGGACAGGGCTCCTACGAGCAGTACTTC. This sequence encodes CASSPGQGSYEQYF. The chain has TRBV18 and TRBJ2-5; 8 bases line up with TRBD1. The J call is doubtful: the DNA matches TRBJ2-7 better. The germline CDR1 and CDR2 sequences are KGHSH and LQKENI. This CDR3 region has 14 residues.

V and J are TRBV7-2 and TRBJ2-1; 9 bases agree with TRBD1. Germline V gene lookup returns CDR1 SGHTA and CDR2 FQGNSA. V trimming: 6 bases; J trimming: 3 bases; junction bases outside the gene matches: 6. The CDR3 runs to 15 residues. The CDR3 is CASRKDRGGYNEQFF. CDR3 DNA: TGTGCCAGCAGGAAGGACAGGGGAGGCTACAATGAGCAGTTCTTC.

The rearrangement links TRBV5-1 to TRBJ2-5; D gene uncertain. CDR3 length equals 11 residues. Trimming removed 4 bases at V and 4 bases at J, with 5 bases between. Germline-derived CDR1 and CDR2 are SGHRS and YFSETQ. CDR3: CASSTGETQYF. CDR3 coding DNA: TGCGCCAGCAGCACCGGAGAGACCCAGTACTTC.

This chain connects TRBV30 to TRBJ2-3; 8 bases map to TRBD2. The V gene's germline CDR1 is GTSNPN and CDR2 SVGIG (reference sequence). The CDR3 spans 16 residues. The ends lost 3 bases at V and 1 base at J; junction bases unmatched: 9. The CDR3 spells CAWRIRSGGRTDTQYF. The CDR3 DNA is TGTGCCTGGAGGATTAGATCGGGAGGGCGCACAGATACGCAGTATTTT.

This clone was seen only once. The chain has TRBV28 and TRBJ2-7, with a tentative D call TRBD2 (6 bases). This CDR3 comprises 12 residues. Trimming shortened V by 3 bases and J by 7 bases, and 10 bases separated the two germline ends. Germline CDR1 and CDR2: MDHEN and SYDVKM. CDR3 nucleotides: TGTGCCAGCAGTTTCGGGAGCCGAGAGCAGTACTTC. Its protein is CASSFGSREQYF.

V gene TRBV28 combines with J gene TRBJ1-5, with TRBD1 identical over 7 bases. The V segment lost 5 bases and the J segment 3 bases; nucleotides outside the gene matches: 7. CDR1 is MDHEN, CDR2 SYDVKM, per germline. The CDR3 spans 15 residues. DNA of the CDR3: TGTGCCAGCAGTCCCTACAGGGGAGACAATCAGCCCCAGCATTTT. This gives the protein CASSPYRGDNQPQHF.

The V and J genes are TRBV7-3 and TRBJ2-5, with D possibly TRBD2 on 5 matching bases. The germline V gene encodes CDR1 SGHTA and CDR2 FQGTGA. CDR3 size: 15 residues. V was shortened by 2 bases and J by 6 bases, with 16 bases between the two germline ends. DNA of the CDR3: TGTGCCAGCAGCTTAGGACTCCCCTCTGTAAAGACCCAGTACTTC. Translating gives CASSLGLPSVKTQYF.

V and J are TRBV19 and TRBJ1-1; tentative D call: TRBD1 (5 bases). The germline V and J ends were trimmed by 4 bases and 3 bases, with 9 bases remaining between them. CDR1 is LNHDA and CDR2 is SQIVND in the germline V gene (reference sequence). This CDR3 is 13 amino acids long. CDR3 nucleotide sequence: TGTGCCAGTAGTAGTAAAGGGGACACTGAAGCTTTCTTT. Translated, it gives CASSSKGDTEAFF.

This clone occurred a few times. DNA of the CDR3: TGTGCCAGCTCACCACTCGGGGGAGAAGGGTTGGAGCAGTTCTTC. As protein: CASSPLGGEGLEQFF. The rearrangement links TRBV18 to TRBJ2-1; TRBD2 is a possible D gene (6 bases). Germline CDR1 KGHSH, CDR2 LQKENI. CDR3 size: 15 residues. The V end lost 1 base, the J end lost 10 bases, and 17 bases lay between the germline ends.

This sequence joins TRBV2 and TRBJ2-7, with unresolved D. Germline CDR1 SNHLY, CDR2 FYNNEI. The V and J ends lost 6 bases and 3 bases respectively, with 6 bases between them. The CDR3 runs to 11 residues. The CDR3 region is CASRTYYEQYF. DNA of the CDR3: TGTGCCAGCAGGACTTACTACGAGCAGTACTTC.